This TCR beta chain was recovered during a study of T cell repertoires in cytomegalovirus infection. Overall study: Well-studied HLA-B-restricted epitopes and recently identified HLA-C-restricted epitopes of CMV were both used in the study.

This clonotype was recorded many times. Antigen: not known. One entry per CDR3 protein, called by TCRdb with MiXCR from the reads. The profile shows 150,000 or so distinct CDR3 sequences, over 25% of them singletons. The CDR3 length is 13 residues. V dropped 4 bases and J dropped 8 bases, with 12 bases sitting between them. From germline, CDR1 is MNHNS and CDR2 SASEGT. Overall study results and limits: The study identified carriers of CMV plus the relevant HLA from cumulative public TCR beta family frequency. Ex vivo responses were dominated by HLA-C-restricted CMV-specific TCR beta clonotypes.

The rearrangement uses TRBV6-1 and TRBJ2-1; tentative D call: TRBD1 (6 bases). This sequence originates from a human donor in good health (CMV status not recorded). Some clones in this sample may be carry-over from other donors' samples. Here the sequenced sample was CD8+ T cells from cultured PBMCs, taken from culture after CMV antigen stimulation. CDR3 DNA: TGTGCCAGCAGTGCCACAGAGGGGGATGAGCAGTTCTTC. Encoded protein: CASSATEGDEQFF.